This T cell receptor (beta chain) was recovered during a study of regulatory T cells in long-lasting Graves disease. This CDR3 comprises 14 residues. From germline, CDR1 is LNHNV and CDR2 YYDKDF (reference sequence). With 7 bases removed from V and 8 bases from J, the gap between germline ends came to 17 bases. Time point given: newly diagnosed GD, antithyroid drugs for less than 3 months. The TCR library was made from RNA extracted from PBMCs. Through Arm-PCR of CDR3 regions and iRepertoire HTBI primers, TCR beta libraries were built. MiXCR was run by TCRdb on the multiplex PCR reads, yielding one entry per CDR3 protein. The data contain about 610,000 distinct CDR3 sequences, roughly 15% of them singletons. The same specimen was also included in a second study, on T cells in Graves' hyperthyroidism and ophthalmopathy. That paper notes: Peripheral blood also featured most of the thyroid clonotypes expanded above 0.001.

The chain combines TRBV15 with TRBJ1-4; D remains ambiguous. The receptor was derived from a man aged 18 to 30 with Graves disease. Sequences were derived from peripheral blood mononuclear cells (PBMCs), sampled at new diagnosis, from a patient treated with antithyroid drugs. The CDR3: CATTELSGAEKLFF. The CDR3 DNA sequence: TGTGCCACCACGGAGCTCTCCGGTGCGGAAAAACTGTTTTTT.